The T cell receptor beta chain under discussion was sequenced for a study of graft-versus-host responses after intestinal transplantation. Study-wide points: An association linked early post-transplant HvG declines with peak circulating GvH clone levels.

Clones were read by immunoSEQ multiplex PCR, and TCRdb kept only the in-frame ones, dropping some. The sample lists tens of thousands of clones, about 93% seen once, with approximately 2.7% in the top ten. This clone has only a few counts. Its antigen is not known. This receptor was identified in a human donor who was the organ donor for an intestinal transplant. Source: unstimulated CD4+ T cells sorted from spleen or lymph node cells, taken before transplant.

DNA for the CDR3: TGTGCCAGCAGCTTAGGAGGGGGCCGGGAGCAGTACTTC. This sequence encodes CASSLGGGREQYF. The rearrangement joins TRBV7-3 to TRBJ2-7; D possibly corresponds to TRBD1 (7 bases). The CDR3 loop spans 13 amino acids. Germline CDR1 reads SGHTA; CDR2 reads FQGTGA. Trimming shortened V by 2 bases and J by 7 bases, and 12 bases separated the two germline ends.